This T cell receptor beta chain was captured by sequencing in a study of identical twins. Points from the study as a whole: Memory repertoires lacked the insertion deficit that abundant cord blood beta clonotypes showed. Part of the zero-insertion signal could reflect confounding by invariant MAIT and iNKT cells.

This clonotype showed up just a few times. Its target is unknown. The CDR3 has 15 amino acids. Trimming took off 4 bases at V and 0 bases at J, with 12 bases between the two ends. The germline V gene encodes CDR1 MGHRA and CDR2 YSYEKL. Each CDR3 protein is one row after TCRdb ran MiXCR on the 5' RACE reads. This table holds about 550,000 distinct CDR3 sequences, around 24% found once. These sequences were also reported in another study, on yellow fever vaccine responses in identical twins.

Material for sequencing was CD4+ T cells sorted from blood. The sequence came from a woman aged 18-29 years in good health. V is TRBV4-1 and J is TRBJ1-1; no clear D gene. CDR3 protein: CASSPPGDMNTEAFF. CDR3 coding DNA: TGCGCCAGCAGCCCCCCCGGGGATATGAACACTGAAGCTTTCTTT.